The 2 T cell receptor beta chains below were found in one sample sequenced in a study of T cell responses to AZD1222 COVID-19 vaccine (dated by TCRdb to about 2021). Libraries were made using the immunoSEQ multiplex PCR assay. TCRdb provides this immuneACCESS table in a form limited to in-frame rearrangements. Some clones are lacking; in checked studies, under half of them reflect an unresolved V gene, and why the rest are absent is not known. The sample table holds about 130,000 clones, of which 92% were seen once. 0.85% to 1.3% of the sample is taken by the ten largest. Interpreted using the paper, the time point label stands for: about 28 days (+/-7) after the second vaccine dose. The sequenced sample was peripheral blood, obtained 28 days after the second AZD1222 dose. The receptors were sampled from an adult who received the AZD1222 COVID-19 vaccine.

The CDR3 spells CASIAGTTYGYTF. The CDR3 DNA reads as TGTGCCAGCATCGCAGGGACTACCTATGGCTACACCTTC. This chain uses TRBV2 with TRBJ1-2, with D perhaps TRBD1 (5 bases). Trimming pared 7 bases from V and 4 bases from J, leaving 13 bases between. The CDR3 totals 13 residues. The germline V gene encodes CDR1 SNHLY and CDR2 FYNNEI.

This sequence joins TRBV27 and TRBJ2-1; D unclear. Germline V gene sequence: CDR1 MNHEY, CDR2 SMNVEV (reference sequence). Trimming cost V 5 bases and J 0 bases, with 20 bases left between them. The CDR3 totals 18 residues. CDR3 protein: CASSRPRTLPSSYNEQFF. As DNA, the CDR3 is TGTGCCAGCAGTCGCCCCAGGACGCTACCAAGCTCCTACAATGAGCAGTTCTTC.